Each of the 29 T cell receptor beta chains below was sequenced from the same sample in a study of response to subunit inactivated influenza vaccine. TCRdb re-called the RT-PCR reads with MiXCR, one entry per CDR3 protein. The table lists 800,000 to 1,000,000 distinct CDR3 sequences, about 20% of them singletons. This material consisted of PBMCs from blood, taken 4 to 6 days after vaccination. The receptor set was obtained from a man in his fifties or sixties who received an inactivated influenza vaccine.

J is TRBJ2-7 and V is TRBV7-2; either TRBD1 or TRBD2 may supply D (5 bases each). CDR3 size: 15 residues. Trimming left V 2 bases short and J 7 bases short, with 18 bases between. Per the germline V gene, CDR1 is SGHTA and CDR2 is FQGNSA. The chain's CDR3 is CASSLLPGPAREQYF. CDR3 nucleotide sequence: TGTGCCAGCAGCTTACTTCCGGGACCTGCTCGGGAGCAGTACTTC. Supplemented by reference TRBV7-2 and TRBJ2-7, the full variable domain reads GAGVSQSPSNKVTEKGKDVELRCDPISGHTALYWYRQSLGQGLEFLIYFQGNSAPDKSGLPSDRFSAERTGGSVSTLTIQRTQQEDSAVYLCASSLLPGPAREQYFGPGTRLTVT.

V is TRBV15 and J is TRBJ2-3; 10 nucleotides align to TRBD2. This CDR3 is 17 amino acids long. With V trimmed by 0 bases and J by 4 bases, 7 bases remained unmatched. CDR1 LNHNV and CDR2 YYDKDF come from the germline V gene (reference sequence). CDR3 loop: CATSRDSLAGDSDTQYF. CDR3 in DNA: TGTGCCACCAGCAGAGATTCCCTAGCGGGAGACTCAGATACGCAGTATTTT.

The V gene is TRBV6-2 or TRBV6-3, the J gene TRBJ1-1; D not resolved. Per germline, CDR1 MNHEY and CDR2 SVGEGT. Trimming removed 7 bases from V and 1 base from J, with 10 bases in between. The CDR3 loop spans 13 amino acids. Written as DNA, the CDR3 is TGTGCCAGCAAAGCGGACTGGAACACTGAAGCTTTCTTT. Protein product: CASKADWNTEAFF.

The chain combines TRBV28 with TRBJ2-7; 13 nucleotides match TRBD2. The CDR3 spans 17 residues. Germline V gene data show CDR1 as MDHEN and CDR2 as SYDVKM. After removal of 7 bases from V and 3 bases from J, the junction contained 12 bases not matched to a gene. CDR3 in DNA: TGTGCCAGCACCCCCGCACTAGCGGGAGGGACCAACTACGAGCAGTACTTC. Protein: CASTPALAGGTNYEQYF.

This clonotype showed up many times. The CDR3 DNA is TGCAGCGTTTCGGTTGGCGGGAGGGGAGAGACCCAGTACTTC. Protein: CSVSVGGRGETQYF. This chain connects TRBV29-1 to TRBJ2-5, with TRBD2 matching 9 bases. Germline V lookup: CDR1 SQVTM, CDR2 ANQGSEA. CDR3 size: 14 residues. V was pared by 5 bases and J by 4 bases, with 8 bases of the junction left unmatched.

At least ten counts were recorded for this clonotype. The CDR3 loop reads CSARPPAGGPHEQYF. In nucleotides, the CDR3 is TGCAGTGCTAGACCCCCCGCGGGAGGGCCGCACGAGCAGTACTTC. This chain uses TRBV20-1 with TRBJ2-7; 9 nucleotides line up with TRBD2. The V gene end was trimmed by 2 bases and the J gene end by 5 bases; junction bases not matched to a gene: 10. CDR1 and CDR2 (germline): DFQATT, SNEGSKA (reference sequence). The CDR3 runs 15 residues.

V and J are TRBV4-3 and TRBJ1-2; tentatively, D is TRBD1 (6 bases). With 4 bases removed from V and 3 bases from J, the gap between germline ends came to 12 bases. Per germline, CDR1 LGHNA and CDR2 YSLEER. CDR3 size: 14 residues. The CDR3 nucleotides read TGCGCCAGCAGCCCACGGACAGTCGACTATGGCTACACCTTC. It yields the protein CASSPRTVDYGYTF.

This clonotype was observed a handful of times. V and J are TRBV6-2 or TRBV6-3 and TRBJ2-7; no definite D call. The CDR3 spans 14 residues. Trimming stripped 7 bases from V and 6 bases from J, with 19 bases between. Germline CDR1 is MNHEY and CDR2 is SVGEGT. The CDR3 region has the DNA TGTGCCAGCATATCCGGGTCCTCGGTTGTCGAGCAGTACTTC. It encodes CASISGSSVVEQYF.

Only a few counts were recorded for this clonotype. The chain has TRBV10-3 and TRBJ2-7, with D possibly being TRBD1 or TRBD2 (5 bases each). V was pared by 11 bases and J by 1 base, with 18 bases between. This CDR3 has 14 amino acids. Germline assignment: CDR1 ENHRY and CDR2 SYGVKD. The chain's CDR3 is CAARGTDSSYEQYF. As DNA, the CDR3 is TGTGCCGCACGTGGGACCGACAGTTCCTACGAGCAGTACTTC.

The V call is TRBV7-2, the J call TRBJ1-1; no firm D call. The CDR3 has 14 amino acids. Trimming shortened V by 2 bases and J by 0 bases, and 7 bases separated the two germline ends. The germline V gene encodes CDR1 SGHTA and CDR2 FQGNSA. The DNA of the CDR3 is TGTGCCAGCAGCTTACGGGTAGTGAACACTGAAGCTTTCTTT. It codes for CASSLRVVNTEAFF.

This clonotype was picked up a small number of times. The CDR3 protein is CASSPTGPAGYEQYF. The DNA of the CDR3 is TGTGCCAGCAGCCCCACAGGGCCGGCGGGGTACGAGCAGTACTTC. The chain carries TRBV7-2 and TRBJ2-7; D is tentatively TRBD1 or TRBD2 (6 bases each). Looked up from germline, CDR1 is SGHTA and CDR2 is FQGNSA. This CDR3 has 15 residues. V was shortened by 5 bases and J by 4 bases, with 18 bases between the two germline ends. The full variable domain, rest sourced from reference TRBV7-2 and TRBJ2-7, is GAGVSQSPSNKVTEKGKDVELRCDPISGHTALYWYRQSLGQGLEFLIYFQGNSAPDKSGLPSDRFSAERTGGSVSTLTIQRTQQEDSAVYLCASSPTGPAGYEQYFGPGTRLTVT.

This clonotype showed up just a few times. CDR3 DNA: TGTGCCAGCGGGAGCGGGAGGGTTTACGAGCAGTACTTC. Translation gives CASGSGRVYEQYF. This chain links TRBV12-3 or TRBV12-4 with TRBJ2-7, with 10 bases identical to TRBD2. The CDR3 sequence is 13 residues long. V was pared by 8 bases and J by 4 bases, with 5 bases of the junction left unmatched.

The CDR3 DNA is TGTGCCAGCAGCAGGGGACTAGGTGGTGCGGCAGATACGCAGTATTTT. Translated, it gives CASSRGLGGAADTQYF. The chain uses TRBV7-9 and TRBJ2-3; 8 nucleotides align to TRBD2. Per the germline V gene, CDR1 is SEHNR and CDR2 is FQNEAQ (reference sequence). The CDR3 totals 16 residues. The V gene end was trimmed by 5 bases and the J gene end by 4 bases; junction bases not matched to a gene: 11.

The chain links TRBV18 to TRBJ2-3; D call uncertain. The CDR3 consists of 16 residues. Germline CDR1 KGHSH, CDR2 LQKENI. The germline V and J ends were trimmed by 2 bases and 1 base, with 13 bases remaining between them. The CDR3 spells CASSPFINRGTDTQYF. The CDR3 DNA reads TGTGCCAGCTCACCATTTATCAATCGGGGCACAGATACGCAGTATTTT.

The chain is built from TRBV4-2 and TRBJ1-4, with TRBD1 matching over 9 bases. The CDR3 spans 17 residues. Germline CDR1 LGHNA, CDR2 YNFKEQ. With V trimmed by 3 bases and J by 6 bases, 11 bases remained unmatched. The CDR3 bases are TGTGCCAGCAGCCAGTTTTTACAGGGGGCGCGATATGAAAAACTGTTTTTT. Its protein product is CASSQFLQGARYEKLFF.

The chain has TRBV4-1 and TRBJ1-2; TRBD1 is a possible D gene (6 bases). Germline-derived CDR1 and CDR2 are MGHRA and YSYEKL. The CDR3 is 16 amino acids. The V gene lost 3 bases and the J gene lost 8 bases, with 22 bases spanning the gap. The CDR3 protein is CASSQPGRRRGGGYTF. The CDR3 nucleotides are TGCGCCAGCAGCCAGCCTGGCAGGAGGCGAGGGGGGGGCTACACCTTC.

V and J are TRBV6-5 and TRBJ1-2; 8 bases are a match to TRBD1. CDR3 length: 12 amino acids. Germline trimming cut 6 bases from V and 7 bases from J; bases unmatched to any gene: 4. Germline loops: CDR1 MNHEY, CDR2 SVGAGI. CDR3 sequence: CASRQTGAGYTF. CDR3 DNA sequence: TGTGCCAGCAGGCAGACAGGGGCTGGCTACACCTTC.

The chain links TRBV4-1 to TRBJ2-3; no reliable D call. V lost 1 base and J lost 6, with 14 bases in between. The CDR3 totals 15 residues. The germline gives CDR1 MGHRA, CDR2 YSYEKL. The CDR3 loop reads CASSQGHAGGDTQYF. The CDR3 nucleotides read TGCGCCAGCAGCCAAGGTCACGCCGGTGGGGATACGCAGTATTTT.

CDR3 residues: CASSVQGRQPQHF. CDR3 nucleotide sequence: TGTGCCAGCTCGGTACAGGGGAGGCAGCCCCAGCATTTT. The chain is built from TRBV18 and TRBJ1-5, with 7 nucleotides matching TRBD1. Losses at the gene ends were 6 bases for V and 7 bases for J; bases not matched to a gene: 6. The CDR3 runs to 13 residues. Germline-derived CDR1 and CDR2 are KGHSH and LQKENI.

The V gene is TRBV20-1, the J gene TRBJ2-3; 9 nucleotides line up with TRBD2. With V trimmed by 1 base and J by 5 bases, 7 bases remained unmatched. CDR3 length: 15 amino acids. Germline CDR1 is DFQATT and CDR2 is SNEGSKA (reference sequence). The CDR3 is CSARAGGGAIDTQYF. CDR3 bases: TGCAGTGCTAGAGCTGGCGGGGGGGCCATAGATACGCAGTATTTT.

The rearrangement links TRBV7-2 to TRBJ2-5, with D perhaps matching TRBD1 or TRBD2 (5 bases each). This CDR3 spans 15 amino acids. Germline V CDR1 and CDR2: SGHTA, FQGNSA. The V and J ends lost 5 bases and 5 bases respectively, with 18 bases between them. Written as DNA, the CDR3 is TGTGCCAGCAGCGCGCGACTATCCAGGGCCGAGACCCAGTACTTC. Translation gives CASSARLSRAETQYF.

This clonotype was counted ten times or more. The rearrangement joins TRBV20-1 to TRBJ2-2, with 11 bases lining up with TRBD2. Germline trimming cut 2 bases from V and 5 bases from J; bases unmatched to any gene: 4. The CDR3 spans 15 residues. The germline V gene encodes CDR1 DFQATT and CDR2 SNEGSKA (reference sequence). This CDR3 reads CSARRSSGGTGELFF. For the CDR3, the DNA is TGCAGTGCTAGACGATCTAGCGGGGGGACCGGGGAGCTGTTTTTT.

This rearrangement joins TRBV3-1 to TRBJ2-7; tentative D call: TRBD2 (6 bases). There are 14 residues in the CDR3. The germline gives CDR1 LGHDT, CDR2 YNNKEL (reference sequence). Trimming removed 2 bases from V and 4 bases from J, with 12 bases in between. The CDR3 is CASSQPGAGYEQYF. The CDR3 DNA reads as TGTGCCAGCAGCCAACCGGGAGCTGGGTACGAGCAGTACTTC.

CDR3 residues: CAISRQPANQPQHF. The CDR3 DNA follows: TGTGCCATCAGCAGACAACCAGCCAATCAGCCCCAGCATTTT. The chain has TRBV10-3 and TRBJ1-5; D uncertain. Germline V CDR1 and CDR2: ENHRY, SYGVKD. The CDR3 totals 14 residues. V lost 6 bases and J lost 3, with 12 bases in between.

The sample holds many counts of this clonotype. The V and J genes are TRBV12-3 or TRBV12-4 and TRBJ1-1, with 8 bases that match TRBD1. This CDR3 contains 14 residues. V shed 2 bases, J shed 3 bases, and the junction held 2 bases outside the gene matches. The CDR3 DNA is TGTGCCAGCAGTTTATGGGACAGGTACACTGAAGCTTTCTTT. Its protein is CASSLWDRYTEAFF.

This clonotype showed up many times. The chain joins TRBV7-2 to TRBJ2-5; TRBD2 might be the D (5 bases). Trimming took off 1 base at V and 6 bases at J, with 6 bases between the two ends. The germline V gene has CDR1 SGHTA and CDR2 FQGNSA. The CDR3 runs to 12 residues. The CDR3 DNA reads TGTGCCAGCAGCTTAGAGCGGCAGACCCAGTACTTC. The encoded protein is CASSLERQTQYF.

This clonotype turned up a few times. The chain employs TRBV7-2 and TRBJ2-1; D possibly corresponds to TRBD1 (6 bases). The CDR3 extends over 13 amino acids. CDR1 is SGHTA and CDR2 is FQGNSA in the germline V gene. Trimming took off 3 bases at V and 7 bases at J, with 10 bases between the two ends. The CDR3 here is CASSLKGENEQFF. CDR3 DNA: TGTGCCAGCAGCTTGAAGGGGGAAAATGAGCAGTTCTTC.

This clonotype was found a few times. V gene TRBV20-1 combines with J gene TRBJ2-7; D is undetermined. The V gene's germline CDR1 is DFQATT and CDR2 SNEGSKA (reference sequence). This CDR3 comprises 14 residues. V was trimmed by 5 bases and J by 0 bases, leaving 14 bases between them. CDR3 sequence: CSAAARHDSYEQYF. CDR3 nucleotide sequence: TGCAGTGCTGCCGCAAGACATGACTCCTACGAGCAGTACTTC.

This clonotype was detected only a few times. The rearrangement joins TRBV11-2 to TRBJ2-7; D is undetermined. V gave up 0 bases and J gave up 6 bases, with 9 bases separating them. Germline V gene data show CDR1 as SGHAT and CDR2 as FQNNGV. This CDR3 region has 13 residues. The CDR3 sequence: CASSLERPAEQYF. DNA for the CDR3: TGTGCCAGCAGCTTAGAGAGGCCAGCCGAGCAGTACTTC.